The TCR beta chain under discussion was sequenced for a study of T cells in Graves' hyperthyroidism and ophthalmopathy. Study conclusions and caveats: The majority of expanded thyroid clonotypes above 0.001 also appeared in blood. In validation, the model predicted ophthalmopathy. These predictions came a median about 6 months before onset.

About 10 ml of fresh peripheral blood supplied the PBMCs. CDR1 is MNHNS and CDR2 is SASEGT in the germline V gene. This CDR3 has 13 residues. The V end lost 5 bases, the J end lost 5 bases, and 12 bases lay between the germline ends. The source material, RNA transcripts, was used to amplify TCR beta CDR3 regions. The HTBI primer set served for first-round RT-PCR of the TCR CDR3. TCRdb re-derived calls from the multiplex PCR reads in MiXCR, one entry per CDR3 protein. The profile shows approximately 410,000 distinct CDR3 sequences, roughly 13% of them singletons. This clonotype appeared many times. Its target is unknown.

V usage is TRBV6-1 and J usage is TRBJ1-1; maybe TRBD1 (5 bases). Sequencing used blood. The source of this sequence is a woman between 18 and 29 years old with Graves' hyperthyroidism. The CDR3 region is CASSSTRETEAFF. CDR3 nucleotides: TGTGCCAGCAGTTCCACCAGGGAGACTGAAGCTTTCTTT.